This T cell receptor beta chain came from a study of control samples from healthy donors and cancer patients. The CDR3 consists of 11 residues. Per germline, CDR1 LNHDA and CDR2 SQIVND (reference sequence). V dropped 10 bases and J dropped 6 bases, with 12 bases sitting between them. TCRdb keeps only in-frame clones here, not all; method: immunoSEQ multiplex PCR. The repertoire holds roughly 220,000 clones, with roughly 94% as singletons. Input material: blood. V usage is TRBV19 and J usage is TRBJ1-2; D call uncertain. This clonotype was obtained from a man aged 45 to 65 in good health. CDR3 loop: CATRVLNGYTF. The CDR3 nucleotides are TGTGCCACGAGGGTTTTAAATGGCTACACCTTC. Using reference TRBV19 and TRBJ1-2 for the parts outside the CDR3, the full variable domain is DGGITQSPKYLFRKEGQNVTLSCEQNLNHDAMYWYRQDPGQGLRLIYYSQIVNDFQKGDIAEGYSVSREKKESFPLTVTSAQKNPTAFYLCATRVLNGYTFGSGTRLTVV.